Below are 32 T cell receptor beta chains sequenced from a single sample in a study of CD8+CD57+ T cells in acquired aplastic anemia. Patients included in sequencing had previously demonstrated CD8+CD57+ cell expansion by flow cytometry. Genomic DNA served as template for TCR beta VDJ and CDR3 profiling. TCRdb re-called the reads through MiXCR, storing one row per CDR3 protein. The sample shows 200,000 to 250,000 distinct CDR3 sequences, under 55% of them seen only once. Sequenced sample: sorted CD4+, CD8+, or CD8+CD57+ T cells (not recorded which) from PBMCs. These receptors all come from a human donor with aplastic anemia.

The chain links TRBV10-3 to TRBJ2-1, with 8 bases that match TRBD1. The ends lost 7 bases at V and 2 bases at J; junction bases unmatched: 7. The CDR3 loop spans 15 amino acids. Per the germline V gene, CDR1 is ENHRY and CDR2 is SYGVKD. The CDR3 DNA follows: TGTGCCATCAACGCGGGACAGGCAGCCTACAATGAGCAGTTCTTC. It translates to CAINAGQAAYNEQFF.

This clonotype occurred many times. The chain is built from TRBV5-6 and TRBJ1-1; TRBD1 aligns across 8 bases. With 2 bases clipped from V and 1 base from J, the junction kept 7 bases outside the gene matches. The germline V gene has CDR1 SGHDT and CDR2 YYEEEE. The CDR3 runs 16 residues. CDR3: CASSFGTGTGNTEAFF. As DNA, the CDR3 is TGTGCCAGCAGCTTTGGTACCGGGACAGGGAACACTGAAGCTTTCTTT.

In regard to this clonotype: The junction does not match germline at one end; this may be a read error. The CDR3 region is CASHLSDRKGLALF. The CDR3 DNA follows: TGTGCCAGCCACCTTTCGGATCGGAAGGGTTTAGCCCTCTTT. The chain has TRBV2 and TRBJ1-1, with D unclear. CDR1 is SNHLY, CDR2 FYNNEI, per germline. The CDR3 loop spans 14 amino acids. Based on the CDR3 plus reference TRBV2 and TRBJ1-1, the full variable domain is EPEVTQTPSHQVTQMGQEVILRCVPISNHLYFYWYRQILGQKVEFLVSFYNNEISEKSEIFDDQFSVERPDGSNFTLKIRSTKLEDSAMYFCASHLSDRKGLALFGQGTRLTVV.

This chain connects TRBV3-1 to TRBJ2-2, with D unclear. Between the trimmed V and J ends, which lost 0 bases and 4 bases, there was a span of 6 bases. The CDR3 covers 14 residues. Germline V gene lookup returns CDR1 LGHDT and CDR2 YNNKEL (reference sequence). Here the CDR3 reads CASSQDPGTGELFF. The CDR3 DNA reads as TGTGCCAGCAGCCAAGATCCTGGCACCGGGGAGCTGTTTTTT.

The chain joins TRBV29-1 to TRBJ1-5, with 10 bases that match TRBD1. This CDR3 spans 14 amino acids. Germline V gene lookup returns CDR1 SQVTM and CDR2 ANQGSEA. Trimming took 4 bases from V and 3 from J; bases not matched to a gene: 3. CDR3 nucleotide sequence: TGCAGCGTTGCGGGACAGGGGCCCAATCAGCCCCAGCATTTT. This gives the protein CSVAGQGPNQPQHF.

Only a few counts were recorded for this clonotype. DNA of the CDR3: TGTGCCTGGAGTGTACCCGACAGGGGTAATGGCTACACCTTC. Translation: CAWSVPDRGNGYTF. The rearrangement links TRBV30 to TRBJ1-2, with 8 bases lining up with TRBD1. CDR1 and CDR2 (germline): GTSNPN, SVGIG (reference sequence). The CDR3 extends over 14 amino acids. V lost 0 bases and J lost 6; bases outside the gene matches: 6. The variable domain in full, completed from reference TRBV30 and TRBJ1-2, reads SQTIHQWPATLVQPVGSPLSLECTVEGTSNPNLYWYRQAAGRGLQLLFYSVGIGQISSEVPQNLSASRPQDRQFILSSKKLLLSDSGFYLCAWSVPDRGNGYTFGSGTRLTVV.

The CDR3 is CASSIVAGMDTQYF. Here the CDR3 DNA reads TGTGCCAGTAGTATAGTGGCAGGCATGGATACGCAGTATTTT. The V call is TRBV19, the J call TRBJ2-3; D not certain. CDR3 length equals 14 residues. CDR1 LNHDA and CDR2 SQIVND come from the germline V gene (reference sequence). Deletions cut 1 base from V and 6 bases from J, with 11 bases between.

Note on this clonotype: A single base separates this from a much larger clone, so it may be a read error. The chain employs TRBV5-1 and TRBJ1-5; unclear D gene. V gave up 0 bases and J gave up 9 bases, with 13 bases separating them. The CDR3 has 14 residues. Germline lookup yields CDR1 SGHRS and CDR2 YFSETQ. The chain's CDR3 is CASSLDSGDRPQHF. The CDR3 DNA reads TGCGCCAGCAGCTTGGACTCCGGGGATAGGCCCCAGCATTTT.

This clonotype has a count of ten or more. The chain carries TRBV10-3 and TRBJ2-7, with D perhaps TRBD1 or TRBD2 (5 bases each). V was cut by 3 bases and J by 1 base, with 10 bases left in between. Germline V gives CDR1 ENHRY, CDR2 SYGVKD. CDR3 length: 14 amino acids. The CDR3 DNA sequence: TGTGCCATCAGTGATCGGGACCGATCCTACGAGCAGTACTTC. Encoded protein: CAISDRDRSYEQYF.

Ten or more counts support this clonotype. The chain joins TRBV6-6 to TRBJ2-5; 9 bases align to TRBD1. Germline V CDR1 and CDR2: MNHNY, SVGAGI (reference sequence). The CDR3 has 15 residues. The J segment lost 5 bases and the V segment lost 4 bases, leaving 8 bases of the junction unmatched. CDR3: CASSSTRTGDETQYF. DNA for the CDR3: TGTGCCAGCAGTTCGACAAGGACAGGGGACGAGACCCAGTACTTC.

This clonotype was observed at least ten times. The rearrangement joins TRBV4-1 to TRBJ1-3; 9 bases map to TRBD1. After removal of 8 bases from V and 1 base from J, the junction contained 3 bases not matched to a gene. Germline V gives CDR1 MGHRA, CDR2 YSYEKL. This CDR3 region has 14 residues. Here the CDR3 reads CASGDRVSGNTIYF. Written as DNA, the CDR3 is TGCGCCAGCGGGGACAGGGTGTCTGGAAACACCATATATTTT.

This clonotype occurred many times. The rearrangement uses TRBV3-1 and TRBJ1-5; D unclear. The CDR3 contains 13 residues. Deletions cut 1 base from V and 9 bases from J, with 10 bases between. Germline assignment: CDR1 LGHDT and CDR2 YNNKEL (reference sequence). CDR3 coding DNA: TGTGCCAGCAGCCAAGGGGAGAGGCGGCCCCAGCATTTT. Its protein product is CASSQGERRPQHF.

In this sample, this clonotype turned up many times. This chain uses TRBV14 with TRBJ2-2; D possibly corresponds to TRBD1 (5 bases). The germline CDR1 and CDR2 sequences are SGHDN and FVKESK. The V gene lost 0 bases and the J gene lost 7 bases, with 12 bases spanning the gap. The CDR3 extends over 15 amino acids. CDR3 sequence: CASSQDYKGRGELFF. DNA for the CDR3: TGTGCCAGCAGCCAAGATTATAAGGGGCGCGGGGAGCTGTTTTTT.

This clonotype was seen only a few times. This may arise from a read error, as a much more abundant clone is one base away. The chain has TRBV5-1 and TRBJ2-1; D is perhaps TRBD1 (6 bases). In germline, CDR1 is SGHRS, CDR2 YFSETQ. V shed 2 bases and J shed 10 bases, with 16 bases lying between them. This CDR3 has 14 amino acids. CDR3 protein: CASSFLQGFYEQFF. In DNA form, the CDR3 reads TGCGCCAGCAGCTTCCTACAGGGCTTCTACGAGCAGTTCTTC.

This clonotype was seen at least ten times. This rearrangement joins TRBV15 to TRBJ1-3; TRBD1 matches 7 bases. The V gene end was trimmed by 0 bases and the J gene end by 0 bases; junction bases not matched to a gene: 8. CDR3 length: 18 residues. Germline V CDR1 and CDR2: LNHNV, YYDKDF (reference sequence). The CDR3 DNA reads TGTGCCACCAGCAGAGATAAAACCGACAGGGCCTCTGGAAACACCATATATTTT. It yields the protein CATSRDKTDRASGNTIYF.

Comments on this clonotype: With a much larger clone just one base away, this may be a read error. The rearrangement joins TRBV4-1 to TRBJ1-4; D not resolved. CDR1 is MGHRA, CDR2 YSYEKL, per germline. The V end was cut by 3 bases, the J end by 8 bases, with 13 bases between. This CDR3 comprises 14 residues. The CDR3 loop is CASSHEHSGEKLFF. The CDR3 nucleotides are TGCGCCAGCAGCCACGAACACAGTGGGGAAAAACTGTTTTTT.

This clonotype was seen repeatedly, ten times or more. The chain joins TRBV5-6 to TRBJ2-7; TRBD1 matches at 9 bases. CDR1 is SGHDT, CDR2 YYEEEE, per germline. Trimming cost V 5 bases and J 3 bases; bases outside gene matches: 9. The CDR3 loop spans 15 amino acids. The CDR3 loop is CASRSVTGGSYEQYF. The CDR3 region has the DNA TGTGCCAGCAGGTCTGTGACAGGGGGTAGCTACGAGCAGTACTTC.

This clonotype was detected many times. The chain links TRBV2 to TRBJ1-5; D is ambiguous. Trimming cost V 3 bases and J 4 bases, with 7 bases left between them. The CDR3 is 13 amino acids. The V gene's germline CDR1 is SNHLY and CDR2 FYNNEI. CDR3 loop: CASSESVNQPQHF. In DNA form, the CDR3 reads TGTGCCAGCAGTGAGAGTGTTAATCAGCCCCAGCATTTT.

This clonotype is a singleton in its sample. The V call is TRBV19, the J call TRBJ2-5, with 12 bases matching TRBD2. Germline V CDR1 and CDR2: LNHDA, SQIVND (reference sequence). With V trimmed by 1 base and J by 7 bases, 4 bases remained unmatched. This CDR3 is built from 15 residues. The CDR3 DNA is TGTGCCAGTAGTATAGGGACTAGCGGGGCGGGGACCCAGTACTTC. Translation: CASSIGTSGAGTQYF.

This clonotype came up once. J is TRBJ1-6 and V is TRBV2; 8 bases align to TRBD1. Germline V CDR1 and CDR2: SNHLY, FYNNEI. V lost 3 bases, J lost 10 bases, and 5 bases stayed unmatched. CDR3 length equals 14 residues. The CDR3 reads CASSEQGARSPLHF. CDR3 coding DNA: TGTGCCAGCAGTGAGCAGGGGGCGCGCTCACCCCTCCACTTT.

As concerns this clonotype: The CDR3 ends on some other residue instead of the conserved phenylalanine or tryptophan, so this is likely a read error. J is TRBJ1-1 and V is TRBV29-1; D remains unclear. CDR3 size: 13 residues. CDR1 SQVTM and CDR2 ANQGSEA come from the germline V gene. V lost 3 bases and J lost 0, with 8 bases in between. The CDR3 nucleotides are TGCAGCGTTGAGGGTCGCCTGAACACTGAAGCTTTCTGT. Translation: CSVEGRLNTEAFC.

About this clonotype itself: No conserved phenylalanine or tryptophan is present at the end of the CDR3, so a read error is the likely explanation. No DNA is shown, since the ends of the CDR3 on it are uncertain; the CDR3 is the one TCRdb lists. V is TRBV12-3 or TRBV12-4 and J is TRBJ1-4. The CDR3 is 9 amino acids in total, end residues counted. CDR3 amino acids: CASSLSGDY.

V and J are TRBV12-3 or TRBV12-4 and TRBJ1-1; TRBD1 matches 7 bases. The CDR3 is 14 residues long. V shed 3 bases and J 6 bases; nucleotides not matched to a gene: 7. In DNA form, the CDR3 reads TGTGCCAGCAGTTTCAGGGGGAGGGACGCTGAAGCTTTCTTT. Translating gives CASSFRGRDAEAFF.

The CDR3 DNA sequence: TGTGCCAGCAGCCAAGATCGCGGGGGGGGCGGCTATGGCTACACCTTC. It codes for CASSQDRGGGGYGYTF. The chain carries TRBV2 and TRBJ1-2; TRBD1 might be the D (6 bases). Germline CDR1 SNHLY, CDR2 FYNNEI. The length of the CDR3 is 16 residues. Trimming cost V 6 bases and J 4 bases, with 21 bases left between them.

With regard to this clonotype: This could be a read error, since a much larger clone is one nucleotide away. The chain carries TRBV7-8 and TRBJ2-1, with TRBD2 as a possible D gene (6 bases). Germline values: CDR1 SGHVS, CDR2 FQNEAQ. Trimming pared 5 bases from V and 2 bases from J, leaving 22 bases between. This CDR3 has 18 amino acids. The CDR3 reads CASSLLGRGSSPYNEQFF. The CDR3 DNA follows: TGTGCCAGCAGCCTCCTTGGGCGGGGCAGTTCCCCCTACAATGAGCAGTTCTTC.

This clonotype has at least ten counts. This chain joins TRBV5-5 and TRBJ1-4; TRBD1 agrees at 8 bases. V dropped 0 bases and J dropped 0; count of bases not matched to a gene: 1. Germline loops: CDR1 SGHKS, CDR2 YYEKEE (reference sequence). This CDR3 spans 16 amino acids. The CDR3 coding sequence is TGTGCCAGCAGCTTGGGGACAGGGTCAACTAATGAAAAACTGTTTTTT. Translated: CASSLGTGSTNEKLFF.

This clonotype was counted between two and nine times. A single base separates this from a much larger clone, so it may be a read error. The chain has TRBV7-2 and TRBJ1-5; 7 bases agree with TRBD1. This CDR3 region has 15 residues. CDR1 and CDR2 from the germline V gene are SGHTA and FQGNSA. In DNA form, the CDR3 reads TGTGCCAGCAGCTTAGTCGGGACAGACAATCGGCCCCAGCATTTT. Protein product: CASSLVGTDNRPQHF.

The rearrangement uses TRBV20-1 and TRBJ2-7, with TRBD2 identical over 15 bases. The CDR3 has 17 amino acids. Germline V gene data show CDR1 as DFQATT and CDR2 as SNEGSKA (reference sequence). V was clipped by 4 bases and J by 0 bases; unmatched bases: 7. The CDR3 is CSATGTSGRTFSYEQYF. In DNA, the CDR3 is TGCAGTGCTACCGGGACTAGCGGGAGGACTTTCTCCTACGAGCAGTACTTC.

This clonotype came up a few times. The chain joins TRBV20-1 to TRBJ2-1, with TRBD2 identical over 14 bases. The V gene end was trimmed by 5 bases and the J gene end by 12 bases; junction bases not matched to a gene: 9. The CDR3 is 14 amino acids. Germline values: CDR1 DFQATT, CDR2 SNEGSKA (reference sequence). DNA for the CDR3: TGCAGTGCTGCGGGACTAGCGGGGGTTTCTGGGCAGTTCTTC. Its protein product is CSAAGLAGVSGQFF.

This clonotype was seen repeatedly, ten times or more. CDR3 nucleotide sequence: TGTGCCAGCAGCGAGATGGCGGGTCAGCCCCAGCATTTT. Translation: CASSEMAGQPQHF. V is TRBV7-9 and J is TRBJ1-5, with D hard to call. With 5 bases removed from V and 6 bases from J, the gap between germline ends came to 11 bases. The germline CDR1 and CDR2 sequences are SEHNR and FQNEAQ (reference sequence). This CDR3 is 13 amino acids long. The full variable domain, completed using reference TRBV7-9 and TRBJ1-5, is DTGVSQNPRHKITKRGQNVTFRCDPISEHNRLYWYRQTLGQGPEFLTYFQNEAQLEKSRLLSDRFSAERPKGSFSTLEIQRTEQGDSAMYLCASSEMAGQPQHFGDGTRLSIL.

This clonotype was found many times. The chain is built from TRBV6-6 and TRBJ2-2; TRBD1 aligns across 7 bases. The CDR3 runs 13 residues. The V gene end was trimmed by 2 bases and the J gene end by 7 bases; junction bases not matched to a gene: 1. The germline V gene encodes CDR1 MNHNY and CDR2 SVGAGI (reference sequence). CDR3 loop: CASSYQGVGELFF. Written as DNA, the CDR3 is TGTGCCAGCAGTTACCAGGGGGTCGGGGAGCTGTTTTTT.

This clonotype was seen only a few times. A much more abundant neighbour one base away suggests this may be a read error. The chain combines TRBV5-5 with TRBJ2-3; no firm D call. Trimming removed 4 bases from V and 0 bases from J, with 9 bases in between. CDR3 size: 14 residues. The V gene's germline CDR1 is SGHKS and CDR2 YYEKEE (reference sequence). The CDR3 sequence: CASSPRYSTDTQYF. The CDR3 bases are TGTGCCAGCAGCCCGCGCTATAGCACAGATACGCAGTATTTT.